This entry lists 20 T cell receptor beta chains sequenced from one sample in a study of T cell responses to AZD1222 COVID-19 vaccine (dated by TCRdb to the early 2020s). Libraries were built with the immunoSEQ multiplex PCR assay. Held by TCRdb, this immuneACCESS table contains in-frame sequences only and omits some clones. Under half of the omission traces to an unresolved V gene where checked; the cause of the rest is unknown. The sample contains over 150,000 clones, around 89% of them found a single time. The top ten constitute around 4.5% of the sample. This specimen's time point label, interpreted: about 28 days (+/-7) after the second vaccine dose. This specimen was peripheral blood, taken 28 days after the second AZD1222 dose. Source of these receptors: an adult who received the AZD1222 COVID-19 vaccine.

This clone was detected once. The chain carries TRBV4-1 and TRBJ1-2; no clear D gene. The V and J ends lost 1 base and 4 bases respectively, with 13 bases between them. Germline V gene sequence: CDR1 MGHRA, CDR2 YSYEKL. CDR3 size: 15 residues. Written as DNA, the CDR3 is TGCGCCAGCAGCCAAGTGGAGGGTATAGGCTATGGCTACACCTTC. Translating gives CASSQVEGIGYGYTF.

This rearrangement joins TRBV5-1 to TRBJ1-1; TRBD1 might be the D (5 bases). Trimming cost V 4 bases and J 3 bases, with 16 bases left between them. This CDR3 is built from 15 residues. The V gene's germline CDR1 is SGHRS and CDR2 YFSETQ. CDR3 in DNA: TGCGCCAGCAGCATAGGGGCCGGCGTCCACACTGAAGCTTTCTTT. The encoded protein is CASSIGAGVHTEAFF.

V usage is TRBV5-1 and J usage is TRBJ2-7, with D unclear. The CDR3 has 12 amino acids. The germline V gene has CDR1 SGHRS and CDR2 YFSETQ. V lost 1 base, J lost 4 bases, and 6 bases lay in between. CDR3 nucleotide sequence: TGCGCCAGCAGCTTGTCCGGGTACGAGCAGTACTTC. This encodes CASSLSGYEQYF.

The V call is TRBV10-3, the J call TRBJ1-2, with D possibly being TRBD1 (5 bases). Germline V lookup: CDR1 ENHRY, CDR2 SYGVKD. The V and J ends lost 0 bases and 4 bases respectively, with 21 bases between them. The CDR3 has 18 residues. CDR3 nucleotides: TGTGCCATCAGTGAGTCGAGACCCCTCAGGGCGCCTTCCTATGGCTACACCTTC. It yields the protein CAISESRPLRAPSYGYTF.

The chain couples TRBV12-3 or TRBV12-4 to TRBJ2-3; a possible D gene is TRBD2 (5 bases). V shed 2 bases and J shed 6 bases, with 9 bases lying between them. The length of the CDR3 is 13 residues. The CDR3 DNA reads TGTGCCAGCAGTTTAAGAGGGTTTGATACGCAGTATTTT. Translation: CASSLRGFDTQYF.

The V call is TRBV23-1, the J call TRBJ2-7, with D maybe TRBD1 (6 bases). TRBV23-1 is classed as an ORF, of uncertain function. This CDR3 region has 19 residues. Trimming cost V 0 bases and J 6 bases, with 27 bases left between them. The CDR3 DNA reads TGCGCCAGCAGTCAATCAGAACAGGGTCCCGGGATTGCCCCTCTCGAGCAGTACTTC. It is translated as CASSQSEQGPGIAPLEQYF.

The chain has TRBV25-1 and TRBJ2-2; weak D call: TRBD2 (5 bases). V lost 4 bases and J lost 7, with 10 bases in between. The germline V gene encodes CDR1 MGHDK and CDR2 SYGVNS. This CDR3 comprises 13 residues. The CDR3, as DNA: TGTGCCAGCAGTGTAGCGAATTTCGGGGAGCTGTTTTTT. It is translated as CASSVANFGELFF.

The V gene is TRBV5-1, the J gene TRBJ2-6; weak D call: TRBD2 (5 bases). V was clipped by 0 bases and J by 0 bases, with 10 bases between them. CDR1 is SGHRS, CDR2 YFSETQ, per germline. The CDR3 extends over 17 amino acids. The CDR3 region has the DNA TGCGCCAGCAGCTTGGGTGGACGGGACTCTGGGGCCAACGTCCTGACTTTC. It codes for CASSLGGRDSGANVLTF.

The chain recombines TRBV6-2 or TRBV6-3 with TRBJ1-2; maybe TRBD1 (6 bases). V was trimmed by 0 bases and J by 4 bases, leaving 12 bases between them. CDR1 MNHEY and CDR2 SVGEGT come from the germline V gene. The CDR3 consists of 15 residues. DNA of the CDR3: TGTGCCAGCAGTTACTCCTTGTGGGACACCTATGGCTACACCTTC. Translation gives CASSYSLWDTYGYTF.

The V call is TRBV29-1, the J call TRBJ1-1, with D unresolved. V was pared by 3 bases and J by 1 base, with 9 bases between. Per the germline V gene, CDR1 is SQVTM and CDR2 is ANQGSEA. The CDR3 sequence is 13 residues long. The CDR3 nucleotides read TGCAGCGTTGAGATCCAGGAGAACACTGAAGCTTTCTTT. It translates to CSVEIQENTEAFF. The whole variable domain, filled in from reference TRBV29-1 and TRBJ1-1, reads SAVISQKPSRDICQRGTSLTIQCQVDSQVTMMFWYRQQPGQSLTLIATANQGSEATYESGFVIDKFPISRPNLTFSTLTVSNMSPEDSSIYLCSVEIQENTEAFFGQGTRLTVV.

V and J are TRBV6-2 or TRBV6-3 and TRBJ1-5; D perhaps matches TRBD1 (5 bases). Germline V lookup: CDR1 MNHEY, CDR2 SVGEGT. V shed 4 bases and J shed 9 bases, with 16 bases lying between them. There are 14 residues in the CDR3. The CDR3 loop reads CASSLKGVSVPQHF. In DNA, the CDR3 is TGTGCCAGCAGTTTGAAAGGGGTAAGCGTGCCCCAGCATTTT.

The chain couples TRBV9 to TRBJ1-1; D perhaps matches TRBD1 (6 bases). Looked up from germline, CDR1 is SGDLS and CDR2 is YYNGEE. Trimming took off 1 base at V and 3 bases at J, with 10 bases between the two ends. The CDR3 runs 14 residues. The CDR3 spells CASSVQGRDTEAFF. The CDR3 nucleotides are TGTGCCAGCAGCGTACAGGGGAGAGACACTGAAGCTTTCTTT.

This clone was picked up one time. The chain has TRBV6-2 or TRBV6-3 and TRBJ1-2, with 7 positions matching TRBD1. The CDR3 is made up of 16 amino acids. V lost 6 bases to trimming and J lost 1 base; unmatched junction nucleotides: 11. The germline CDR1 and CDR2 sequences are MNHEY and SVGEGT. CDR3 protein: CASSPLGDRVNYGYTF. In nucleotides, the CDR3 is TGTGCCAGCAGCCCTCTTGGGGACAGAGTTAACTATGGCTACACCTTC.

This chain uses TRBV4-1 with TRBJ2-7; 11 bases align to TRBD2. Germline V CDR1 and CDR2: MGHRA, YSYEKL. The CDR3 loop spans 15 amino acids. V dropped 0 bases and J dropped 6; count of bases not matched to a gene: 4. CDR3 DNA: TGCGCCAGCAGCCAAGAACTAGCGGGGGTTCGCGAGCAGTACTTC. It encodes CASSQELAGVREQYF.

The chain has TRBV3-1 (or the pseudogene TRBV3-2) and TRBJ1-1; TRBD1 aligns across 8 bases. Trimming removed 4 bases from V and 4 bases from J; junction bases left unmatched: 8. This CDR3 is built from 15 residues. Germline V gene lookup returns CDR1 LGHDT and CDR2 YNNKEL (reference sequence). The CDR3 sequence: CASSPWTGHSTEAFF. In nucleotides, the CDR3 is TGTGCCAGCAGCCCTTGGACAGGGCACTCCACTGAAGCTTTCTTT.

The rearrangement joins TRBV29-1 to TRBJ1-3, with D perhaps matching TRBD1 (5 bases). Germline V lookup: CDR1 SQVTM, CDR2 ANQGSEA. The length of the CDR3 is 15 residues. Trimming took 7 bases from V and 3 from J, leaving 19 bases between them. The CDR3 DNA follows: TGCAGCGCCTCACCGGGACTTCAGTATGGAAACACCATATATTTT. It encodes CSASPGLQYGNTIYF.

J is TRBJ1-1 and V is TRBV6-5, with D unresolved. Per the germline V gene, CDR1 is MNHEY and CDR2 is SVGAGI. Trimming took 5 bases from V and 4 from J, leaving 8 bases between them. The CDR3 loop spans 12 amino acids. The CDR3 sequence: CASSLTVTEAFF. The CDR3 region has the DNA TGTGCCAGCAGTCTGACTGTCACTGAAGCTTTCTTT.

This rearrangement joins TRBV5-4 to TRBJ2-7, with TRBD2 as a possible D gene (7 bases). CDR3 size: 14 residues. Trimming shortened V by 5 bases and J by 6 bases, and 18 bases separated the two germline ends. Germline V gene data show CDR1 as SGHNT and CDR2 as YYREEE (reference sequence). CDR3: CASRSRGGSTEQYF. CDR3 nucleotide sequence: TGTGCCAGCAGGTCGAGGGGGGGTTCTACCGAGCAGTACTTC.

The chain recombines TRBV19 with TRBJ1-1; a possible D gene is TRBD1 (5 bases). Germline V CDR1 and CDR2: LNHDA, SQIVND (reference sequence). The CDR3 has 18 residues. V was clipped by 8 bases and J by 4 bases, with 29 bases between them. The CDR3 sequence: CASPLPLSGGGGITEAFF. DNA for the CDR3: TGTGCCAGTCCTCTACCACTCTCGGGGGGGGGAGGCATCACTGAAGCTTTCTTT.

This clone was seen once. The chain employs TRBV9 and TRBJ1-3, with D hard to call. The CDR3 has 12 amino acids. Germline V CDR1 and CDR2: SGDLS, YYNGEE. Trimming removed 1 base at V and 7 bases at J, with 6 bases between. CDR3 DNA: TGTGCCAGCAGCGTACAGCAGAACACCATATATTTT. This gives the protein CASSVQQNTIYF.